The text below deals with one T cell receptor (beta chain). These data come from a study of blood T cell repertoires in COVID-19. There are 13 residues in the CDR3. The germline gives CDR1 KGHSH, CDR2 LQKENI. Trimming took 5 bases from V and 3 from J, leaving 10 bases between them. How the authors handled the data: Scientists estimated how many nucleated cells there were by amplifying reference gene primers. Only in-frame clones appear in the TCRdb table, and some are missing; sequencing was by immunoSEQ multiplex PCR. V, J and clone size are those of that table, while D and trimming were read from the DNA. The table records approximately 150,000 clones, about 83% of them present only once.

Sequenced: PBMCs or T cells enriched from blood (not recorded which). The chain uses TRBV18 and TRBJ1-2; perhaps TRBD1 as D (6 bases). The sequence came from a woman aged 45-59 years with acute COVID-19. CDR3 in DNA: TGTGCCAGCTCAGAACAGGGAGACTATGGCTACACCTTC. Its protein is CASSEQGDYGYTF.